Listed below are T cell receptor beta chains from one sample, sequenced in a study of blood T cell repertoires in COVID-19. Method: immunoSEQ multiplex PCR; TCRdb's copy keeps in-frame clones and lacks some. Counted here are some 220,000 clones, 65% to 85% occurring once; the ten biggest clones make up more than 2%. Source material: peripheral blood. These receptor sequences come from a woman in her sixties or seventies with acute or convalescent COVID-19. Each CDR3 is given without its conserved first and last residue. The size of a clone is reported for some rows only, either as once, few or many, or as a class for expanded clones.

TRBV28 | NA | ASRGTPRETQY
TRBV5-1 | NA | ASGGAGTGELF
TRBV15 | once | ATSRDDRDST
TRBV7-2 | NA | ASSLFRSPNTEAF
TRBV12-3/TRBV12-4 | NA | ASSSGVEEKLF
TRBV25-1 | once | ASSDPGRGFFGEQY
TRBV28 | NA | ASSSPGGRTEAF
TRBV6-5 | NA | ASSRTVNTEAF
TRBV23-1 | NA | ASSQDRQGAVGYT
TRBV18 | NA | ASSLRENYEQY
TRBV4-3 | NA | ASSLGDTGPTGYT
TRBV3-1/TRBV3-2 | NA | ASSQGFSSGRGISEAF
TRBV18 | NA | ASSEEASGGRDTQY
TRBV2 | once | ASKILAGGAETQY
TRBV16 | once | ASSQESYEQY
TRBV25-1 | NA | ASSWGGLAHTDTQY
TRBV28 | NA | ASSSPPSGLAGTQY
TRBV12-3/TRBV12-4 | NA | ASSAGYEQF
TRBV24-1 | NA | ATSGVAGQGNNEQF
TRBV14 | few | ASSQRDRGLNTEAF
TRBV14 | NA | ASSVIQGRGYT
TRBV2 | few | ASSVKKHTEAF
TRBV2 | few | ASRYQGGGQPQH
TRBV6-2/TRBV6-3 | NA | ASSSFPRGGNQPQH
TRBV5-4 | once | ASSPSPGETF
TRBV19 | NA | ASGSLSSYNEQF
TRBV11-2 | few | ASSRDLKGGNSPLH
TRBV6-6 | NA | ASSWDRRDNEKLF
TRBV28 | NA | ASSLGLGGNEQF
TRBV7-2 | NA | ASRSGDTQY
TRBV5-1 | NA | ASSPTGLNQPQH
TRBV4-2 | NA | ASSQLAGVSDTQY
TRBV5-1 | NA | ASSLDGRGGNTIY
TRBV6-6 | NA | ASSYSSRDSPLH
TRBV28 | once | ASSFSLAGINEQF
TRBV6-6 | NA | ASSQGPRMNTEAF
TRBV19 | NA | ASTNRDRGSGELF
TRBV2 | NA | ASSEKPLGGGFSYEQY
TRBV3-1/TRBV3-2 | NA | ASSGQGYEQY
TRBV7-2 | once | ASSSSSASSYNEQF
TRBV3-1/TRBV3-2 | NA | ASSLRLAGMGETQY
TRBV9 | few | ASSVGAERAGELF
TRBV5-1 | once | ASSFGRGGTDTQY
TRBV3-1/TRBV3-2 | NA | ASSPLMRQDSPLH
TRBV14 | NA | ASSAWTGHVQANYGYT
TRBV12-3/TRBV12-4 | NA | ASSFSGAEQY
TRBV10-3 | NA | AITLDRDGTEAF
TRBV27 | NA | ASSPGTGSGFGYNEQF
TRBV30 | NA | AWSVRFGRVAEAF
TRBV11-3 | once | ASSSWGGTAF
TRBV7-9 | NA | ASSSAGTATGELF
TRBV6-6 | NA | ASSYVAGGNEQF
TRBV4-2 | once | ASSRTSRETQY
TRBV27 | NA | ASSPSGERETQY